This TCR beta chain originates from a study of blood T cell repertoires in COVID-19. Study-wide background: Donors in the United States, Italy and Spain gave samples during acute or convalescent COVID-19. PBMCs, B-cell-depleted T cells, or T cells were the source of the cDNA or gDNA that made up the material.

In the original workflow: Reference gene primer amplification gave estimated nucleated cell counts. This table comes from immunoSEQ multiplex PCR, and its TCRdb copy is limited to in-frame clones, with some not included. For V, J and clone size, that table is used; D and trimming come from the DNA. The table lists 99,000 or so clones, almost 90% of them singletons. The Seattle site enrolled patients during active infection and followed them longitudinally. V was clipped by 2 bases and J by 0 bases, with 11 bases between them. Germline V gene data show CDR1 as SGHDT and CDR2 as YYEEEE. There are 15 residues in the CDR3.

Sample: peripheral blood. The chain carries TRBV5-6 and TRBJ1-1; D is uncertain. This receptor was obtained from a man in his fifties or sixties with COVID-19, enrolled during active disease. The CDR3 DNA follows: TGTGCCAGCAGCTTCGGAGGGTACCTGAACACTGAAGCTTTCTTT. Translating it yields CASSFGGYLNTEAFF. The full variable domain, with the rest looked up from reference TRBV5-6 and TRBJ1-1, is DAGVTQSPTHLIKTRGQQVTLRCSPKSGHDTVSWYQQALGQGPQFIFQYYEEEERQRGNFPDRFSGHQFPNYSSELNVNALLLGDSALYLCASSFGGYLNTEAFFGQGTRLTVV.